This T cell receptor (beta chain) comes out of a study of T cell repertoires in cytomegalovirus infection. TCRdb processed the reads anew with MiXCR; each CDR3 protein has one entry. The top ten hold approximately 10% of the sample, which has 300,000 to 400,000 distinct CDR3 sequences, around a sixth seen once. V lost 5 bases and J lost 7, with 9 bases in between. The CDR3 extends over 12 amino acids. Overall study results and limits: The ex vivo response was dominated by HLA-C-restricted CMV-specific TCR beta clonotypes.

To note about this clonotype: Its antigen remains unknown.

Sequences were obtained from PBMCs. V usage is TRBV12-3 or TRBV12-4 and J usage is TRBJ1-5; D is unresolved. The TCR originated in a human donor in good health (CMV status not recorded). Some clones in this sample may be carry-over from other donors' samples. This CDR3 is CASSGMGQPQHF. CDR3 DNA: TGTGCCAGCAGTGGGATGGGCCAGCCCCAGCATTTT.